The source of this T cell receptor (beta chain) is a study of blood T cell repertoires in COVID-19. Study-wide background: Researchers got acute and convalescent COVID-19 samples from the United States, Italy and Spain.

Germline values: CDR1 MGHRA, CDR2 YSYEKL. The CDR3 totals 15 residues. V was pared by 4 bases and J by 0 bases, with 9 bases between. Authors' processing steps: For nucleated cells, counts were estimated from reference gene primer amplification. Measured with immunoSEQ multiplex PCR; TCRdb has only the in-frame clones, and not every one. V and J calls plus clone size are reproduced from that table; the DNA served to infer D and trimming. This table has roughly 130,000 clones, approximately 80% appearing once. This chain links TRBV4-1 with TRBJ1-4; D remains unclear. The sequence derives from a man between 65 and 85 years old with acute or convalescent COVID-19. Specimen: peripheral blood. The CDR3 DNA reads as TGCGCCAGCAGCCCTCAGGAGGCAACTAATGAAAAACTGTTTTTT. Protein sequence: CASSPQEATNEKLFF.